This T cell receptor (beta chain) was captured in a study of blood T cells in healthy people across ages. With 3 bases clipped from V and 4 bases from J, the junction kept 8 bases outside the gene matches. The CDR3 length is 15 residues. Germline CDR1 and CDR2: SGHRS and YFSETQ. This clonotype has ten or more counts. Primed by a sample-barcoded 5' primer and a J-beta primer mix, a second PCR proceeded for 7 to 11 cycles. MiXCR was run by TCRdb on the 5' RACE reads, yielding one entry per CDR3 protein. The sample holds approximately 900,000 distinct CDR3 sequences, approximately 32% seen once. This sample also appeared in a second study, on T cells of mothers and their children.

This receptor was obtained from a woman between 40 and 50 years old in good health. J is TRBJ2-7 and V is TRBV5-1, with 9 positions matching TRBD1. The specimen sequenced was blood. The CDR3 DNA reads TGCGCCAGCAGCTCGCCGGGACAGGGAAGGTACGAGCAGTACTTC. It is translated as CASSSPGQGRYEQYF.